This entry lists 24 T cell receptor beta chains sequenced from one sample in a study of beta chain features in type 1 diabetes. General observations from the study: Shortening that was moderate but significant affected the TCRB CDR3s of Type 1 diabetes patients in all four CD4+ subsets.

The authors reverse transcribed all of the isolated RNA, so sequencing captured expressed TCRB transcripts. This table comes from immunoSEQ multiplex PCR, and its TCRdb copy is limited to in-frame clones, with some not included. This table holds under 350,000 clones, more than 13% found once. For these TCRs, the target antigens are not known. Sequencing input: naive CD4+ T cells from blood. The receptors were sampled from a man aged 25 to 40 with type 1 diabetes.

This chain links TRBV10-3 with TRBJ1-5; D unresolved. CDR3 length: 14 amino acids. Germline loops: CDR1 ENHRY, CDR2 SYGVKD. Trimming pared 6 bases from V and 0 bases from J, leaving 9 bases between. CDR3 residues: CAISPTHSNQPQHF. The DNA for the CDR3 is TGTGCCATCAGCCCGACACATAGCAATCAGCCCCAGCATTTT.

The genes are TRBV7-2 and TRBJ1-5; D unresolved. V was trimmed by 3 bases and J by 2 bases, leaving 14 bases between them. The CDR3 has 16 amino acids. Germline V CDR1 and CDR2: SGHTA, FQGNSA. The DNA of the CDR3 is TGTGCCAGCAGCTTCGGAGACGGCTGGGGCAATCAGCCCCAGCATTTT. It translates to CASSFGDGWGNQPQHF.

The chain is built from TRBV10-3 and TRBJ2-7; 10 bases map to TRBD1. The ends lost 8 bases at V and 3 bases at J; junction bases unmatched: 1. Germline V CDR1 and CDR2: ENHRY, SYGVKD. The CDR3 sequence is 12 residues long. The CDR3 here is CAIGQGGYEQYF. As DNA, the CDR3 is TGTGCCATCGGACAGGGGGGCTACGAGCAGTACTTC.

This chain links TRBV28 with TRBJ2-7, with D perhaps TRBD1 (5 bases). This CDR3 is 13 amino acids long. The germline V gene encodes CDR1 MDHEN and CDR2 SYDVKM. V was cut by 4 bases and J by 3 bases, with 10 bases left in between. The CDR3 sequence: CASSYGHNYEQYF. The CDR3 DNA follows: TGTGCCAGCAGTTACGGACACAACTACGAGCAGTACTTC. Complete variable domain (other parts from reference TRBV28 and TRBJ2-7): DVKVTQSSRYLVKRTGEKVFLECVQDMDHENMFWYRQDPGLGLRLIYFSYDVKMKEKGDIPEGYSVSREKKERFSLILESASTNQTSMYLCASSYGHNYEQYFGPGTRLTVT.

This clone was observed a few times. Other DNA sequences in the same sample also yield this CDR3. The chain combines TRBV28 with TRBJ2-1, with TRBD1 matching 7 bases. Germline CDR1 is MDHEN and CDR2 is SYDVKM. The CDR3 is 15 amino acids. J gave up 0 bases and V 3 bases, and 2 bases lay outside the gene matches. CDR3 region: CASSLAGGSYNEQFF. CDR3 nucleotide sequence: TGTGCCAGCAGTTTGGCAGGGGGCTCCTACAATGAGCAGTTCTTC.

CDR3 region: CASSSRRANTEAFF. DNA of the CDR3: TGTGCCAGCAGCTCCAGGCGGGCGAACACTGAAGCTTTCTTT. The V and J genes are TRBV5-6 and TRBJ1-1; D is undetermined. There are 14 residues in the CDR3. The V gene lost 3 bases and the J gene lost 1 base, with 10 bases spanning the gap. Germline V gene data show CDR1 as SGHDT and CDR2 as YYEEEE.

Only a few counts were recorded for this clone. CDR3 nucleotides: TGTGCCAGCAGCAGGACAGCCTATGGCTACACCTTC. Amino acids: CASSRTAYGYTF. The chain has TRBV11-2 and TRBJ1-2; D possibly corresponds to TRBD1 (6 bases). The CDR3 is 12 amino acids. Germline V gene sequence: CDR1 SGHAT, CDR2 FQNNGV. Between the trimmed V and J ends, which lost 5 bases and 4 bases, there was a span of 8 bases.

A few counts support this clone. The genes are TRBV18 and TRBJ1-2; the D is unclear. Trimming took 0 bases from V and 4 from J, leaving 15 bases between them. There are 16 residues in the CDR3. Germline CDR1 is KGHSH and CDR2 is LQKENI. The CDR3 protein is CASSPPTLSSGYGYTF. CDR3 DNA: TGTGCCAGCTCACCACCGACACTGTCCTCCGGCTATGGCTACACCTTC.

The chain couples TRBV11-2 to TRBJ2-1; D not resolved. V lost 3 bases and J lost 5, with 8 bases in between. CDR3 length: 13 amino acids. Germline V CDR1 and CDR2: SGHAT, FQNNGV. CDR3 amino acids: CASSFPGNNEQFF. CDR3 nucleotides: TGTGCCAGCAGCTTTCCAGGAAACAATGAGCAGTTCTTC. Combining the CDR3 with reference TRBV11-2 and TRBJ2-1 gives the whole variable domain EAGVAQSPRYKIIEKRQSVAFWCNPISGHATLYWYQQILGQGPKLLIQFQNNGVVDDSQLPKDRFSAERLKGVDSTLKIQPAKLEDSAVYLCASSFPGNNEQFFGPGTRLTVL.

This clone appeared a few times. CDR3 residues: CASSLNRDRAHYGYTF. The CDR3 bases are TGTGCCAGCAGTTTGAACCGGGACAGGGCGCACTATGGCTACACCTTC. The rearrangement joins TRBV27 to TRBJ1-2; 9 nucleotides match TRBD1. The junction had 8 bases not matched to a gene; V was cut back by 3 bases and J by 3 bases. CDR3 length equals 16 residues. Germline CDR1 and CDR2: MNHEY and SMNVEV (reference sequence).

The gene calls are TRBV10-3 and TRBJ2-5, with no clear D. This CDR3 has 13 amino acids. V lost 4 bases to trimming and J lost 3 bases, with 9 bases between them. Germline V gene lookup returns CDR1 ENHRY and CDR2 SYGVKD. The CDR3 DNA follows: TGTGCCATCAGTGGGCGAGAGGAAGAGACCCAGTACTTC. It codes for CAISGREEETQYF.

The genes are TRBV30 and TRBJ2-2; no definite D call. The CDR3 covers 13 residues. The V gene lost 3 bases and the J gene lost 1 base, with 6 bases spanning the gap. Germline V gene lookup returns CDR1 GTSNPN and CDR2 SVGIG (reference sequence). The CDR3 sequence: CAWRAQNTGELFF. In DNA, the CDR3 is TGTGCCTGGAGGGCCCAGAACACCGGGGAGCTGTTTTTT.

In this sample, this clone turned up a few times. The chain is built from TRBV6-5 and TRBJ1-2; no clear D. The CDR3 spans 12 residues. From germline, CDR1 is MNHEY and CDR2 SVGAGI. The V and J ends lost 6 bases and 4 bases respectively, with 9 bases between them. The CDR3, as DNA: TGTGCCAGCAGGACGGAGTTCTATGGCTACACCTTC. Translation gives CASRTEFYGYTF.

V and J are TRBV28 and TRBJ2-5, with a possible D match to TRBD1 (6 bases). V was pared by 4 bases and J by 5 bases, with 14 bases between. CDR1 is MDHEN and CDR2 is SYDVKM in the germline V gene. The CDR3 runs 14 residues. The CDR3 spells CASSSSGVSETQYF. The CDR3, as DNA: TGTGCCAGCAGTTCATCAGGGGTATCGGAGACCCAGTACTTC.

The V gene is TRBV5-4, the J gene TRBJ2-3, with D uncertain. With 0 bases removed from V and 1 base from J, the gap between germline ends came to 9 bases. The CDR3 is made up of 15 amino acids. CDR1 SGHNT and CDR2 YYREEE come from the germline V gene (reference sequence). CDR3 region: CASSLDQRGTDTQYF. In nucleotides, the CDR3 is TGTGCCAGCAGCTTGGACCAGCGCGGCACAGATACGCAGTATTTT.

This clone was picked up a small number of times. The CDR3 is CASKGQLRAEAFF. As DNA, the CDR3 is TGTGCCAGCAAAGGCCAGTTGAGGGCTGAAGCTTTCTTT. The chain uses TRBV2 and TRBJ1-1; D not certain. The CDR3 spans 13 residues. Germline CDR1 is SNHLY and CDR2 is FYNNEI. Trimming stripped 7 bases from V and 6 bases from J, with 15 bases between. The whole variable domain, filled in from reference TRBV2 and TRBJ1-1, reads EPEVTQTPSHQVTQMGQEVILRCVPISNHLYFYWYRQILGQKVEFLVSFYNNEISEKSEIFDDQFSVERPDGSNFTLKIRSTKLEDSAMYFCASKGQLRAEAFFGQGTRLTVV.

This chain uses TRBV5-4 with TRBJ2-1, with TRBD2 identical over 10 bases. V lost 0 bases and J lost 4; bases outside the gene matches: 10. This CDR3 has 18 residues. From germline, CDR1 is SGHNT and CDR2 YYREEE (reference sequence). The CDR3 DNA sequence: TGTGCCAGCAGCTTGGACGGGCTAGCGGGAGCTAGGTACAATGAGCAGTTCTTC. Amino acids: CASSLDGLAGARYNEQFF.

The CDR3 nucleotides are TGTGCCAGTGAACCCGGGACAGCGAACACCGGGGAGCTGTTTTTT. Protein product: CASEPGTANTGELFF. The chain has TRBV19 and TRBJ2-2, with 7 bases that match TRBD1. Germline-derived CDR1 and CDR2 are LNHDA and SQIVND (reference sequence). V lost 8 bases, J lost 0 bases, and 6 bases stayed unmatched. This CDR3 comprises 15 residues.

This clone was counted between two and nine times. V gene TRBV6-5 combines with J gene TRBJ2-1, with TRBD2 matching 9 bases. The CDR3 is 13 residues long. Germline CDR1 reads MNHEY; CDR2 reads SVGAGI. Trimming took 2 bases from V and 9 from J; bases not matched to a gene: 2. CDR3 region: CASSYLREGEQFF. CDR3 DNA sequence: TGTGCCAGCAGTTACCTGCGGGAGGGTGAGCAGTTCTTC.

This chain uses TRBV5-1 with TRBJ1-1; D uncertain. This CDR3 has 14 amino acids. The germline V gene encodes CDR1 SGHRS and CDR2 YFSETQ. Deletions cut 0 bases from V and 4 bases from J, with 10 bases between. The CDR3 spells CASSLDLAGTEAFF. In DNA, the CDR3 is TGCGCCAGCAGCTTGGACTTGGCGGGCACTGAAGCTTTCTTT.

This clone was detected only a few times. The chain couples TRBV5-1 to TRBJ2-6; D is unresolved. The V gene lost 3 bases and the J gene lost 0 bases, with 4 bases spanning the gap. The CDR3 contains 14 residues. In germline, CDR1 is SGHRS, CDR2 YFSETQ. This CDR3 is CASSSNSGANVLTF. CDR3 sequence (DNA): TGCGCCAGCAGCTCAAACTCTGGGGCCAACGTCCTGACTTTC. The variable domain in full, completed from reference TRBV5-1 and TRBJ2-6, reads KAGVTQTPRYLIKTRGQQVTLSCSPISGHRSVSWYQQTPGQGLQFLFEYFSETQRNKGNFPGRFSGRQFSNSRSEMNVSTLELGDSALYLCASSSNSGANVLTFGAGSRLTVL.

CDR3 protein: CASSQVSVDGYTF. The CDR3 DNA follows: TGTGCCAGCAGCCAAGTTTCAGTGGATGGCTACACCTTC. The J gene is TRBJ1-2, the V gene TRBV14; D ambiguous. The germline gives CDR1 SGHDN, CDR2 FVKESK. This CDR3 contains 13 residues. Trimming took 1 base from V and 6 from J, leaving 9 bases between them.

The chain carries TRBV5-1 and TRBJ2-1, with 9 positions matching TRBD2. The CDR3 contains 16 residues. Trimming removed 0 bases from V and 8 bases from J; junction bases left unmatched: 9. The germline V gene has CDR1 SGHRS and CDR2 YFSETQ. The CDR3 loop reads CASSLEPSGTRDEQFF. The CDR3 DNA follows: TGCGCCAGCAGCTTGGAACCTAGCGGGACGAGAGATGAGCAGTTCTTC. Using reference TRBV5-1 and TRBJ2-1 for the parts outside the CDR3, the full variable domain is KAGVTQTPRYLIKTRGQQVTLSCSPISGHRSVSWYQQTPGQGLQFLFEYFSETQRNKGNFPGRFSGRQFSNSRSEMNVSTLELGDSALYLCASSLEPSGTRDEQFFGPGTRLTVL.

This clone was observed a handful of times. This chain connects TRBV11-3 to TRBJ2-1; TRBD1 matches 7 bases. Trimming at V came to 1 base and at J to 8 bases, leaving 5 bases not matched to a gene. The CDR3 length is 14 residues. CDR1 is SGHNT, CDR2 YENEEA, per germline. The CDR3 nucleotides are TGTGCCAGCAGCTTAGTAGGGGGCCGGGATGAGCAGTTCTTC. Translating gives CASSLVGGRDEQFF.